This T cell receptor beta chain was sequenced in a study of T-cell memory formation after mild COVID-19. Across the whole study: Largely donor-specific sequence clusters came from two donors. General study points: Contracting CD4+ clones lay largely in CM and EM, with CD8+ ones residing in EMRA.

As to this clonotype: Its antigen is not known.

In TCRdb, the 5' RACE reads were re-called with MiXCR into one record per CDR3 protein. Of 550,000 to 700,000 distinct CDR3 sequences detected, approximately 15% appear once; the ten largest clones hold approximately 8.1%. This clonotype was obtained from an adult woman who had mild COVID-19 (a few samples of this study predate the infection). Cell type and time point are not known. Sequencing was carried out using PBMCs or a T cell subset sorted from them (not recorded which).

The CDR3 DNA reads TGTGCCAGCAGTTTTGGAGGGGGCAAGACCCAGTACTTC. It specifies CASSFGGGKTQYF. The rearrangement joins TRBV12-3 or TRBV12-4 to TRBJ2-5; the D gene is possibly TRBD1 (7 bases). This CDR3 is built from 13 residues. V lost 3 bases and J 6 bases, leaving 11 bases between the germline ends.